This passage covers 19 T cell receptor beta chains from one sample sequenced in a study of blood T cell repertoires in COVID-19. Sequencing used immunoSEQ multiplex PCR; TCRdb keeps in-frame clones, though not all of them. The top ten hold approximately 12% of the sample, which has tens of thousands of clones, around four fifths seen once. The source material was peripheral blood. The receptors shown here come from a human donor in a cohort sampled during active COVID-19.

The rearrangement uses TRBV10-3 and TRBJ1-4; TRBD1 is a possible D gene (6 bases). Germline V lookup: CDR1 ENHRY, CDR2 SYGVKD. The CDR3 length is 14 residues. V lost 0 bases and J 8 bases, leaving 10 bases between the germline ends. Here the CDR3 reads CAISESGGGEKLFF. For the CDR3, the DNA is TGTGCCATCAGTGAGTCTGGCGGGGGCGAAAAACTGTTTTTT.

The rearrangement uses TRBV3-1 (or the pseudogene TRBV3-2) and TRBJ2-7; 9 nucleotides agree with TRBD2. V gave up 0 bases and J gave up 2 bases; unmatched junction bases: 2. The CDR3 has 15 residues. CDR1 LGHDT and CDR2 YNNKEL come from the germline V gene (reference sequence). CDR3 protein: CASSQDSSGAYEQYF. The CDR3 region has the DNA TGTGCCAGCAGCCAAGATTCTAGCGGGGCCTACGAGCAGTACTTC.

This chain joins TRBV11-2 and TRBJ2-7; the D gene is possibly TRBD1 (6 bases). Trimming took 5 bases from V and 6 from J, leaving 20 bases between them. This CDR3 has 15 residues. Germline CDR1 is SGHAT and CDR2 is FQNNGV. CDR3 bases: TGTGCCAGCAGCCGTCTCTCGGGCAGGGGAAGCGAGCAGTACTTC. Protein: CASSRLSGRGSEQYF.

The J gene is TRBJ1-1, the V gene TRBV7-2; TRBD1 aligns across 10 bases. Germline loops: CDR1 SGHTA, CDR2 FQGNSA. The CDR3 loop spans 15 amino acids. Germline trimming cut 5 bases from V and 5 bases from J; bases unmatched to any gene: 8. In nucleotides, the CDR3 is TGTGCCAGCAGCACAAGACAGGGGGCGGGTACTGAAGCTTTCTTT. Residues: CASSTRQGAGTEAFF.

The CDR3 DNA is TGTGCCAGCAGCTTGAAATTCATCGGGCAGGGCACTGAAAAACTGTTTTTT. Its translation: CASSLKFIGQGTEKLFF. The chain has TRBV5-4 and TRBJ1-4, with D tentatively TRBD1 (5 bases). V was pared by 1 base and J by 7 bases, with 20 bases between. CDR1 and CDR2 (germline): SGHNT, YYREEE (reference sequence). The CDR3 has 17 residues. The whole variable domain, remainder taken from reference TRBV5-4 and TRBJ1-4, is ETGVTQSPTHLIKTRGQQVTLRCSSQSGHNTVSWYQQALGQGPQFIFQYYREEENGRGNFPPRFSGLQFPNYSSELNVNALELDDSALYLCASSLKFIGQGTEKLFFGSGTQLSVL.

In nucleotides, the CDR3 is TGTGCCAGCAGTTACTCGAGTAGCGGCTACACCTTC. Translating gives CASSYSSSGYTF. The V call is TRBV6-2 or TRBV6-3, the J call TRBJ1-2; no reliable D call. There are 12 residues in the CDR3. The germline CDR1 and CDR2 sequences are MNHEY and SVGEGT. V shed 0 bases and J shed 8 bases, with 7 bases lying between them.

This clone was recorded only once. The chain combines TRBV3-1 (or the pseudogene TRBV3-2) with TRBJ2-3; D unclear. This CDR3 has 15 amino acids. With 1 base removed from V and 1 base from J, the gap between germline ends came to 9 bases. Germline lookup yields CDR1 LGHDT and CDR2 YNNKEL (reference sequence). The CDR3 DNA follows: TGTGCCAGCAGCCAAGGTCCGGGTGGCACAGATACGCAGTATTTT. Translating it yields CASSQGPGGTDTQYF.

This chain's CDR3 is CASSSGLAQETQYF. CDR3 in DNA: TGCGCCAGCAGCTCCGGACTAGCGCAGGAGACCCAGTACTTC. This chain joins TRBV5-1 and TRBJ2-5; TRBD2 matches 9 bases. The length of the CDR3 is 14 residues. V shed 3 bases and J 5 bases; nucleotides not matched to a gene: 5. The germline CDR1 and CDR2 sequences are SGHRS and YFSETQ.

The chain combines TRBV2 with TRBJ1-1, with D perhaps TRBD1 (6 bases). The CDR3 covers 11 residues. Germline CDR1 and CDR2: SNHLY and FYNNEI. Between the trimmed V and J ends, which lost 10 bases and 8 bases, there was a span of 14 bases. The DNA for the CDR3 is TGTGCCACCAAAAAAGACAGGGAAGCTTTCTTT. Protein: CATKKDREAFF.

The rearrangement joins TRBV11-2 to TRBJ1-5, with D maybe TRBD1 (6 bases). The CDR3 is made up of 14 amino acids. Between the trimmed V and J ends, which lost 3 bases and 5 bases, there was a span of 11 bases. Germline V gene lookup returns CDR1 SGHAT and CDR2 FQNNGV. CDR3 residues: CASSFGGPHQPQHF. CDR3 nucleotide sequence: TGTGCCAGCAGCTTTGGGGGCCCTCATCAGCCCCAGCATTTT.

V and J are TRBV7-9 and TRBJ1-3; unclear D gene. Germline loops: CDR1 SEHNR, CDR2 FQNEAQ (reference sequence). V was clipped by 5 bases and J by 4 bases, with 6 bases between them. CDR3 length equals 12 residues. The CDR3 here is CASSPKGNTIYF. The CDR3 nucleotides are TGTGCCAGCAGCCCCAAAGGAAACACCATATATTTT.

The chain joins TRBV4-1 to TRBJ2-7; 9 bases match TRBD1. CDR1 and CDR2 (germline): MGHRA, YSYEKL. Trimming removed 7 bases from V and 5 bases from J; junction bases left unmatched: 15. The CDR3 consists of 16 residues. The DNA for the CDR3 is TGCGCCAGCACTCCCAGCCGGGACAGGGTTAGCGACGAGCAGTACTTC. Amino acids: CASTPSRDRVSDEQYF.

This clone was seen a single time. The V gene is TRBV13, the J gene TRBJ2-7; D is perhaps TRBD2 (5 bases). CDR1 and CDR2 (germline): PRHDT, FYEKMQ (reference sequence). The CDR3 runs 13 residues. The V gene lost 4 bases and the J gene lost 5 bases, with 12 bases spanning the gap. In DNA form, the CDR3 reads TGTGCCAGCAGCTCCGGACCGAGGGACGAGCAGTACTTC. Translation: CASSSGPRDEQYF.

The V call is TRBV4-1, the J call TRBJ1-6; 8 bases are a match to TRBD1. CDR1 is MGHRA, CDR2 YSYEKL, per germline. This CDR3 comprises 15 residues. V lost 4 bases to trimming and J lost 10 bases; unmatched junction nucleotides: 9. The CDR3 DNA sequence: TGCGCCAGCAGCCCCCCACCGACAGGGGTATCACCCCTCCACTTT. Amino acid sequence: CASSPPPTGVSPLHF.

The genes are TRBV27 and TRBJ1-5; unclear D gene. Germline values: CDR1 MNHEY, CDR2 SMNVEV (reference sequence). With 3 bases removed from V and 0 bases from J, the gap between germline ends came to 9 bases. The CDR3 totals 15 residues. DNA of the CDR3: TGTGCCAGCAGTTTTAAGTCTAATAGCAATCAGCCCCAGCATTTT. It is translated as CASSFKSNSNQPQHF.

This CDR3 is CASSGQQNEKLFF. CDR3 sequence (DNA): TGTGCCAGCTCGGGACAGCAAAATGAAAAACTGTTTTTT. The chain couples TRBV18 to TRBJ1-4; 7 nucleotides line up with TRBD1. The V and J ends lost 6 bases and 5 bases, in that order; junction bases with no gene match: 3. The CDR3 has 13 residues. CDR1 and CDR2 from the germline V gene are KGHSH and LQKENI.

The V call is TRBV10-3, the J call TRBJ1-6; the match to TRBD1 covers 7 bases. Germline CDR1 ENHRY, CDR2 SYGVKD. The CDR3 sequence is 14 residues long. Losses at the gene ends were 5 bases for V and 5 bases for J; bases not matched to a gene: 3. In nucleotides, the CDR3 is TGTGCCATCAGTCCCGACAGGGATAATTCACCCCTCCACTTT. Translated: CAISPDRDNSPLHF.

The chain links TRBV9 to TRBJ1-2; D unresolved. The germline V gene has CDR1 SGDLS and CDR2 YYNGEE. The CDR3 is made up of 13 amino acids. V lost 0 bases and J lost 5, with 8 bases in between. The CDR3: CASSVGSKYGYTF. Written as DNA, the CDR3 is TGTGCCAGCAGCGTAGGTAGTAAATATGGCTACACCTTC. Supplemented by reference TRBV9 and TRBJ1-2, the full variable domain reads DSGVTQTPKHLITATGQRVTLRCSPRSGDLSVYWYQQSLDQGLQFLIQYYNGEERAKGNILERFSAQQFPDLHSELNLSSLELGDSALYFCASSVGSKYGYTFGSGTRLTVV.

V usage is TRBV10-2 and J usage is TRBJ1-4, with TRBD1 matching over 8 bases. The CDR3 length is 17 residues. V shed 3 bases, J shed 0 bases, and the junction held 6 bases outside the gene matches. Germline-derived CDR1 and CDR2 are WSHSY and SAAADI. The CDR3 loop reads CASSENRGSTTNEKLFF. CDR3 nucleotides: TGCGCCAGCAGTGAAAACAGGGGGAGTACAACTAATGAAAAACTGTTTTTT.